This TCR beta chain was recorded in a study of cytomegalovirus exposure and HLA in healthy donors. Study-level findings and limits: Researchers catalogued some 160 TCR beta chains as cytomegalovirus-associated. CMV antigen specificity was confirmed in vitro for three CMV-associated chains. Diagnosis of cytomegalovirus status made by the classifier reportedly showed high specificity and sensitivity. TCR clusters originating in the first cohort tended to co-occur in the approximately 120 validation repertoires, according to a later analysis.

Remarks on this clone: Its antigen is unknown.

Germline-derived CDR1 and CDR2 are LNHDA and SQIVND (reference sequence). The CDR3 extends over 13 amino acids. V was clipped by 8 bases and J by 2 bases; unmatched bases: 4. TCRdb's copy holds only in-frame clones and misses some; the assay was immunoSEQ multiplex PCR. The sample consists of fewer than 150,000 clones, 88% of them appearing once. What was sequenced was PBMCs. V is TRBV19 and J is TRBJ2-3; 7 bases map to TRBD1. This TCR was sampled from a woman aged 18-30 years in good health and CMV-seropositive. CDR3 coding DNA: TGTGCCAGTTCGGACAGGCCCACAGATACGCAGTATTTT. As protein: CASSDRPTDTQYF.